This T cell receptor beta chain appears in the sequencing data of a study of technical replicates of blood from a handful of donors. In germline, CDR1 is LGHNA, CDR2 YNFKEQ. The CDR3 length is 17 residues. Trimming at V came to 0 bases and at J to 8 bases, leaving 11 bases not matched to a gene. Some clones are missing from TCRdb's copy, which holds only in-frame ones; the method was immunoSEQ multiplex PCR. The sample gives roughly 85,000 clones, 94% of which show up once; 0.2% to 0.3% is in the top ten. The TCR comes from a human donor in good health. V usage is TRBV4-2 and J usage is TRBJ2-1; 9 nucleotides match TRBD1. The material sequenced was T cells isolated from PBMCs. In nucleotides, the CDR3 is TGTGCCAGCAGCCAAGAGATCCCACAGGGGGCAAAGGATGAGCAGTTCTTC. Encoded protein: CASSQEIPQGAKDEQFF.